These 18 T cell receptor beta chains came from one sample sequenced in a study of post-analysis software for immune sequencing data. Broader study findings: Roughly five TRBV segments were significantly more frequent in patients than in controls. TRBV5-6, TRBV5-1 and TRBV20-1 were among these segments.

Unique molecular identifiers had been added to the TCR beta cDNA libraries. MiXCR was run by TCRdb on the PCR reads, yielding one entry per CDR3 protein. The table records about 680,000 distinct CDR3 sequences, approximately 59% of them present only once. What these receptors recognize is not known. Source material: blood. The receptors derive from a girl aged 2 to 10 with multiple sclerosis.

A single count supports this clonotype. The V call is TRBV25-1, the J call TRBJ1-6; a weak D match, TRBD1 (5 bases). This CDR3 has 12 residues. CDR1 and CDR2 from the germline V gene are MGHDK and SYGVNS. Trimming shortened V by 7 bases and J by 7 bases, and 8 bases separated the two germline ends. CDR3 sequence: CASTGGNSPLHF. The CDR3 DNA reads TGTGCCAGCACGGGGGGAAATTCACCCCTCCACTTT.

This clonotype was counted a few times. The chain has TRBV10-3 and TRBJ2-7; TRBD1 matches at 12 bases. CDR1 ENHRY and CDR2 SYGVKD come from the germline V gene. This CDR3 is 14 amino acids long. The junction had 6 bases not matched to a gene; V was cut back by 6 bases and J by 6 bases. The CDR3 loop reads CAIRGGQGAGEQYF. The CDR3 coding sequence is TGTGCCATCAGGGGGGGACAGGGGGCGGGCGAGCAGTACTTC.

This clonotype was seen more than once but under ten times. V and J are TRBV29-1 and TRBJ2-1, with D uncertain. The CDR3 length is 13 residues. V was shortened by 7 bases and J by 4 bases, with 14 bases between the two germline ends. The germline CDR1 and CDR2 sequences are SQVTM and ANQGSEA. The DNA for the CDR3 is TGCAGCGCCGGCGAAAGAAGGTACAATGAGCAGTTCTTC. Residues: CSAGERRYNEQFF.

This clonotype was picked up a small number of times. This chain connects TRBV20-1 to TRBJ2-5, with TRBD2 matching 11 bases. V shed 6 bases and J 0 bases; nucleotides not matched to a gene: 9. Germline V gene lookup returns CDR1 DFQATT and CDR2 SNEGSKA (reference sequence). The CDR3 runs 16 residues. The CDR3 nucleotides are TGCAGTGCCCGAAACCCTAGCGGGGGGTACCAAGAGACCCAGTACTTC. Residues: CSARNPSGGYQETQYF.

The V gene is TRBV12-3 or TRBV12-4, the J gene TRBJ1-2; the D gene is possibly TRBD1 (5 bases). V was clipped by 3 bases and J by 0 bases, with 17 bases between them. The CDR3 has 17 residues. The CDR3 here is CASSFIPLQEANYGYTF. CDR3 bases: TGTGCCAGCAGTTTTATCCCCTTACAGGAAGCTAACTATGGCTACACCTTC.

The rearrangement joins TRBV2 to TRBJ2-5; TRBD1 or TRBD2 may be the D gene (5 bases each). The germline V gene encodes CDR1 SNHLY and CDR2 FYNNEI. V lost 4 bases and J 4 bases, leaving 16 bases between the germline ends. The CDR3 is made up of 15 amino acids. The CDR3 loop reads CASSGVGERAETQYF. The CDR3 DNA reads as TGTGCCAGCAGTGGGGTAGGGGAGCGCGCAGAGACCCAGTACTTC. The entire variable domain, with the rest obtained from reference TRBV2 and TRBJ2-5, is as follows: EPEVTQTPSHQVTQMGQEVILRCVPISNHLYFYWYRQILGQKVEFLVSFYNNEISEKSEIFDDQFSVERPDGSNFTLKIRSTKLEDSAMYFCASSGVGERAETQYFGPGTRLLVL.

This clonotype appeared a single time. This sequence joins TRBV6-5 and TRBJ2-1, with 11 bases matching TRBD2. Per the germline V gene, CDR1 is MNHEY and CDR2 is SVGAGI. V was clipped by 5 bases and J by 3 bases; unmatched bases: 3. CDR3 size: 15 residues. The CDR3 sequence: CASSHGTSGYNEQFF. The CDR3 DNA reads TGTGCCAGCAGTCACGGGACTAGCGGCTACAATGAGCAGTTCTTC.

This clonotype appeared a few times. The gene calls are TRBV28 and TRBJ2-7, with D perhaps being TRBD1 or TRBD2 (5 bases each). In germline, CDR1 is MDHEN, CDR2 SYDVKM. Trimming cost V 3 bases and J 3 bases, with 18 bases left between them. The CDR3 covers 16 residues. CDR3 sequence: CASSFRDHAGNYEQYF. CDR3 nucleotide sequence: TGTGCCAGCAGTTTTAGGGACCATGCCGGCAACTACGAGCAGTACTTC.

V is TRBV20-1 and J is TRBJ2-7; 9 bases fit TRBD1. The CDR3 has 14 amino acids. Germline V CDR1 and CDR2: DFQATT, SNEGSKA (reference sequence). The V gene end was trimmed by 0 bases and the J gene end by 5 bases; junction bases not matched to a gene: 5. Here the CDR3 DNA reads TGCAGTGCTAGAGAGGGACAGGGTACCCACGAGCAGTACTTC. Its translation: CSAREGQGTHEQYF.

The chain carries TRBV7-9 and TRBJ2-7; 7 nucleotides line up with TRBD1. Germline V lookup: CDR1 SEHNR, CDR2 FQNEAQ (reference sequence). There are 15 residues in the CDR3. With 7 bases clipped from V and 7 bases from J, the junction kept 16 bases outside the gene matches. Here the CDR3 DNA reads TGTGCCAGCAACTCCCTCGGGACAGCCCAAGAGGAGCAGTACTTC. Amino acids: CASNSLGTAQEEQYF.

Points on this clonotype: This may come from a read error, since a much larger clone is one base off. The V call is TRBV20-1, the J call TRBJ2-7, with 8 bases matching TRBD2. Germline V gives CDR1 DFQATT, CDR2 SNEGSKA (reference sequence). The CDR3 is 12 residues long. Here the CDR3 DNA reads TGCAGGGCTAGCCAGCGGGAGTACGAGCAGTACTTC. Translated: CRASQREYEQYF.

This sequence joins TRBV12-3 or TRBV12-4 and TRBJ1-1; the D is unclear. CDR3 length equals 15 residues. Trimming shortened V by 2 bases and J by 5 bases, and 15 bases separated the two germline ends. CDR3 loop: CASSLWVLGRTEAFF. CDR3 DNA: TGTGCCAGCAGTTTATGGGTTCTAGGGAGGACTGAAGCTTTCTTT.

This clonotype came up a few times. V is TRBV6-2 or TRBV6-3 and J is TRBJ1-2; 7 positions match TRBD1. V lost 4 bases to trimming and J lost 6 bases; unmatched junction nucleotides: 2. Germline CDR1 MNHEY, CDR2 SVGEGT. The CDR3 extends over 12 amino acids. DNA for the CDR3: TGTGCCAGCAGTTCGACAGGGCATGGCTACACCTTC. Its protein is CASSSTGHGYTF.

This clonotype has more than one count but fewer than ten. The chain joins TRBV12-3 or TRBV12-4 to TRBJ2-1; either TRBD1 or TRBD2 may supply D (6 bases each). Trimming stripped 5 bases from V and 0 bases from J, with 14 bases between. There are 16 residues in the CDR3. CDR3 DNA sequence: TGTGCCAGCAGTCCGGAGGGGGACTTCTCCTACAATGAGCAGTTCTTC. Protein sequence: CASSPEGDFSYNEQFF.

V and J are TRBV18 and TRBJ2-5; perhaps TRBD2 as D (7 bases). Trimming removed 8 bases from V and 11 bases from J, with 21 bases in between. Per germline, CDR1 KGHSH and CDR2 LQKENI. The CDR3 spans 13 residues. CDR3 nucleotides: TGTGCCAGCGGATCGGGGGGCGGATCGGAGCAGTACTTC. Translation gives CASGSGGGSEQYF.

Only a few counts were recorded for this clonotype. An end of the junction does not agree with germline; a read error may underlie this. The CDR3 DNA reads TGTGCCAGCAGCCCGGGACAGAGCTCCTACAATGAGCAGTTCTTC. This translates into CASSPGQSSYNEQFF. The V gene is TRBV5-1, the J gene TRBJ2-1; 7 bases are a match to TRBD1. Germline lookup yields CDR1 SGHRS and CDR2 YFSETQ. The CDR3 totals 15 residues.

V gene TRBV12-5 combines with J gene TRBJ2-1; unclear D gene. V dropped 3 bases and J dropped 12 bases, with 18 bases sitting between them. The germline gives CDR1 LGHNT, CDR2 FRNRAP. CDR3 length: 14 amino acids. The CDR3 DNA follows: TGTGCTAGTGGTTTTCTTATCTCCGGGTATGGGCAGTTCTTC. This gives the protein CASGFLISGYGQFF. The complete variable domain, with remaining parts taken from reference TRBV12-5 and TRBJ2-1, reads DARVTQTPRHKVTEMGQEVTMRCQPILGHNTVFWYRQTMMQGLELLAYFRNRAPLDDSGMPKDRFSAEMPDATLATLKIQPSEPRDSAVYFCASGFLISGYGQFFGPGTRLTVL.

The chain combines TRBV12-3 or TRBV12-4 with TRBJ2-7; no clear D. CDR3 length: 13 amino acids. Trimming left V 2 bases short and J 2 bases short, with 7 bases between. The CDR3 sequence: CASSLSVTYEQYF. The DNA of the CDR3 is TGTGCCAGCAGTTTATCGGTGACCTACGAGCAGTACTTC.